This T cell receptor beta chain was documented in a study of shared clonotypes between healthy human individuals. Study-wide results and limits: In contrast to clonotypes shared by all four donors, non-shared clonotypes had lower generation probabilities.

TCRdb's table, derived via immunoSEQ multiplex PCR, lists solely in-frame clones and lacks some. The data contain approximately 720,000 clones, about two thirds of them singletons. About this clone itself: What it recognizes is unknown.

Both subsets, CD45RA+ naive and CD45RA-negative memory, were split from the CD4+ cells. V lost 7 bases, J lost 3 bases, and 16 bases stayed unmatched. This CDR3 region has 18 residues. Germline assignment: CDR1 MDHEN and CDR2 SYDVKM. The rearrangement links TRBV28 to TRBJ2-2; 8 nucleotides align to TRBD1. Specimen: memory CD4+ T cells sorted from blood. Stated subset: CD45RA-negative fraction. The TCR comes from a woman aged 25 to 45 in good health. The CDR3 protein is CASTRHTSDRAYTGELFF. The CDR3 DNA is TGTGCCAGCACCAGACATACCTCGGACAGGGCCTACACCGGGGAGCTGTTTTTT.